A single sample is the source of the 7 T cell receptor beta chains below, sequenced in a study of radiation and T cells in renal cell carcinoma. The sample's time point: baseline pretreatment blood. Sample treatment: 15 Gy SBRT to primary tumor, nephrectomy 4 weeks later. Profiled with immunoSEQ multiplex PCR; TCRdb holds only in-frame clones, not every one. The table lists about 150,000 clones, roughly nine tenths of them singletons. Sequencing used blood, obtained from a patient whose treatment included radiotherapy and nephrectomy. The source of these receptors is a woman between 65 and 79 years old with renal cell carcinoma.

V usage is TRBV29-1 and J usage is TRBJ2-7; 7 bases agree with TRBD1. This CDR3 spans 15 amino acids. The germline gives CDR1 SQVTM, CDR2 ANQGSEA. V shed 6 bases and J 0 bases; nucleotides not matched to a gene: 11. CDR3 sequence (DNA): TGCAGCGTACACAGGGGACAGCCCGGCTCCTACGAGCAGTACTTC. It encodes CSVHRGQPGSYEQYF.

The chain uses TRBV5-6 and TRBJ2-7; D unclear. Germline V gives CDR1 SGHDT, CDR2 YYEEEE. Trimming shortened V by 2 bases and J by 0 bases, and 12 bases separated the two germline ends. This CDR3 contains 15 residues. The CDR3 loop is CASSFLGPSSYEQYF. CDR3 nucleotide sequence: TGTGCCAGCAGCTTCCTGGGTCCTAGCTCCTACGAGCAGTACTTC.

The chain combines TRBV29-1 with TRBJ1-2; D not certain. Trimming took 2 bases from V and 8 from J, leaving 18 bases between them. CDR1 and CDR2 from the germline V gene are SQVTM and ANQGSEA. This CDR3 comprises 14 residues. CDR3 coding DNA: TGCAGCGTTGAAAAGGACCCCGAAGGCCTGGGCTACACCTTC. Translated: CSVEKDPEGLGYTF.

This clone was observed a handful of times. V is TRBV7-2 and J is TRBJ1-6, with 7 bases lining up with TRBD1. Germline V gene data show CDR1 as SGHTA and CDR2 as FQGNSA. V was clipped by 3 bases and J by 7 bases; unmatched bases: 3. The CDR3 sequence is 14 residues long. CDR3 residues: CASSLGTENSPLHF. CDR3 bases: TGTGCCAGCAGCTTGGGGACAGAAAATTCACCCCTCCACTTT. The full variable domain, completed using reference TRBV7-2 and TRBJ1-6, is GAGVSQSPSNKVTEKGKDVELRCDPISGHTALYWYRQSLGQGLEFLIYFQGNSAPDKSGLPSDRFSAERTGGSVSTLTIQRTQQEDSAVYLCASSLGTENSPLHFGNGTRLTVT.

A remark on this clone: The identical CDR3 is also encoded by other nucleotide sequences in the sample. As DNA, the CDR3 is TGTGCCAGCAGTTTGAAGGCGGGGGTCTACGAGCAGTACTTC. Amino acids: CASSLKAGVYEQYF. The chain employs TRBV6-5 and TRBJ2-7; TRBD2 matches at 7 bases. The ends lost 4 bases at V and 3 bases at J; junction bases unmatched: 6. The germline V gene encodes CDR1 MNHEY and CDR2 SVGAGI. The CDR3 totals 14 residues.

The chain recombines TRBV5-6 with TRBJ2-5; D may be TRBD1 (6 bases). CDR1 and CDR2 (germline): SGHDT, YYEEEE. The CDR3 consists of 16 residues. V lost 0 bases, J lost 2 bases, and 14 bases lay in between. The CDR3 sequence: CASSLDRVRGQETQYF. In DNA form, the CDR3 reads TGTGCCAGCAGCTTGGACAGGGTAAGAGGACAAGAGACCCAGTACTTC.

This clone was observed a handful of times. CDR3 DNA sequence: TGTGCCAGCAGCTCCACGCTAGGGATCGAAAAACTGTTTTTT. Its protein is CASSSTLGIEKLFF. The gene calls are TRBV7-9 and TRBJ1-4; unclear D gene. This CDR3 contains 14 residues. Trimming took off 4 bases at V and 8 bases at J, with 14 bases between the two ends. Germline lookup yields CDR1 SEHNR and CDR2 FQNEAQ (reference sequence).